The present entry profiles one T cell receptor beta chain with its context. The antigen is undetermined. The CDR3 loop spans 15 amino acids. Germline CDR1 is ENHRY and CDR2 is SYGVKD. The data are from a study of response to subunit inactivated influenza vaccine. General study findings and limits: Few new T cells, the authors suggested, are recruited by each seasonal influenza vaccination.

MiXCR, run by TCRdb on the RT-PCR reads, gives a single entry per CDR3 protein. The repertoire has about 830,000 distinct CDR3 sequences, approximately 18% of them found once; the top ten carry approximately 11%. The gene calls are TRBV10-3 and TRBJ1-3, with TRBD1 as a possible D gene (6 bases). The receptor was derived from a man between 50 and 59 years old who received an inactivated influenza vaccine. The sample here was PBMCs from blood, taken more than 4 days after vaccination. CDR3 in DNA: TGTGGGACGCGGGCAGGGGACACCTCTGGAAACACCATATATTTT. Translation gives CGTRAGDTSGNTIYF.